The 25 T cell receptor beta chains below were found in one sample sequenced in a study of cytomegalovirus exposure and HLA in healthy donors. Primers for the PCR totalled 60 Vbeta and 13 Jbeta. This table comes from immunoSEQ multiplex PCR, and its TCRdb copy is limited to in-frame clones, with some not included. The table shows under 150,000 clones, with 80% occurring only once. Sample: PBMCs. Source of these receptors: a male donor in good health and CMV-seronegative.

The chain joins TRBV10-3 to TRBJ1-3; possible D gene TRBD1, 6 bases. The ends were cut back, 6 bases at V and 0 bases at J, with 15 bases in the middle. CDR3 length: 16 residues. Per the germline V gene, CDR1 is ENHRY and CDR2 is SYGVKD. CDR3 loop: CAIRNPRDNSGNTIYF. In nucleotides, the CDR3 is TGTGCCATCAGGAACCCCCGGGACAACTCTGGAAACACCATATATTTT.

This chain connects TRBV6-5 to TRBJ2-6; the D is unclear. Trimming stripped 6 bases from V and 0 bases from J, with 9 bases between. The length of the CDR3 is 15 residues. The germline V gene has CDR1 MNHEY and CDR2 SVGAGI. The CDR3 region has the DNA TGTGCCAGCAGGGATCGACTCTCTGGGGCCAACGTCCTGACTTTC. Its translation: CASRDRLSGANVLTF.

V usage is TRBV5-1 and J usage is TRBJ1-1; unclear D gene. This CDR3 region has 15 residues. V was clipped by 5 bases and J by 3 bases, with 17 bases between them. Per germline, CDR1 SGHRS and CDR2 YFSETQ. In DNA form, the CDR3 reads TGCGCCAGCAGAGCGGACCCATCTACGGACACTGAAGCTTTCTTT. This translates into CASRADPSTDTEAFF.

CDR3 residues: CASSSTRSETQYF. The CDR3 DNA is TGTGCCAGCAGTTCGACTAGGAGCGAGACCCAGTACTTC. The chain has TRBV7-8 and TRBJ2-5; the D gene is possibly TRBD2 (6 bases). Trimming took off 6 bases at V and 5 bases at J, with 13 bases between the two ends. CDR1 and CDR2 from the germline V gene are SGHVS and FQNEAQ. The CDR3 has 13 residues.

This chain connects TRBV19 to TRBJ2-7, with D tentatively TRBD1 (5 bases). This CDR3 is built from 14 residues. Trimming removed 3 bases at V and 5 bases at J, with 14 bases between. From germline, CDR1 is LNHDA and CDR2 SQIVND (reference sequence). The CDR3 nucleotides are TGTGCCAGTAGTATCCAGGGTAGTTTCCACGAGCAGTACTTC. It translates to CASSIQGSFHEQYF.

The gene calls are TRBV25-1 and TRBJ2-5, with D possibly matching TRBD1 (5 bases). The J call may be in error: the DNA end matches TRBJ2-7 better. Germline-derived CDR1 and CDR2 are MGHDK and SYGVNS. This CDR3 region has 13 residues. The CDR3 DNA is TGTGCCAGCAGTGAACCAGGGCCCTACGAGCAGTACTTC. Protein: CASSEPGPYEQYF.

This rearrangement joins TRBV5-1 to TRBJ1-5; the D gene is possibly TRBD1 (6 bases). Germline V lookup: CDR1 SGHRS, CDR2 YFSETQ. The CDR3 extends over 14 amino acids. Trimming stripped 4 bases from V and 3 bases from J, with 11 bases between. Here the CDR3 DNA reads TGCGCCAGCAGCCCACAGGGAAACAATCAGCCCCAGCATTTT. Translating it yields CASSPQGNNQPQHF.

The chain recombines TRBV9 with TRBJ2-7; tentatively, D is TRBD1 (6 bases). The V gene lost 3 bases and the J gene lost 6 bases, with 13 bases spanning the gap. The CDR3 runs to 13 residues. Germline CDR1 is SGDLS and CDR2 is YYNGEE. The CDR3 region has the DNA TGTGCCAGCAGCGGGCGGACAGATCCCGAGCAGTACTTC. Encoded protein: CASSGRTDPEQYF.

The chain carries TRBV5-1 and TRBJ2-7, with 9 bases matching TRBD1. This CDR3 is built from 15 residues. After removal of 6 bases from V and 6 bases from J, the junction contained 13 bases not matched to a gene. The germline V gene has CDR1 SGHRS and CDR2 YFSETQ. CDR3 coding DNA: TGCGCCAGCACCGAACAGGGGGCAGATCTAGGCGAGCAGTACTTC. Its translation is CASTEQGADLGEQYF.

This clone came up a few times. This rearrangement joins TRBV7-6 to TRBJ1-1; D call uncertain. The V and J ends lost 2 bases and 7 bases respectively, with 11 bases between them. The CDR3 length is 13 residues. Per germline, CDR1 SGHVS and CDR2 FNYEAQ. The CDR3 DNA follows: TGTGCCAGCAGCTTAAAGAGTCTCGGTGAAGCTTTCTTT. Amino acids: CASSLKSLGEAFF.

J is TRBJ1-2 and V is TRBV19, with 10 bases aligning to TRBD1. The V gene's germline CDR1 is LNHDA and CDR2 SQIVND (reference sequence). Losses at the gene ends were 6 bases for V and 7 bases for J; bases not matched to a gene: 14. This CDR3 has 16 amino acids. The CDR3 loop reads CASSAIGTGAGAGYTF. DNA for the CDR3: TGTGCCAGTAGCGCAATTGGGACAGGGGCTGGAGCTGGCTACACCTTC.

This clone was detected a few times. The CDR3 loop reads CASSEATGGSYEQYF. CDR3 in DNA: TGTGCCAGCAGTGAAGCAACAGGGGGTTCCTACGAGCAGTACTTC. V and J are TRBV6-1 and TRBJ2-7; TRBD1 aligns across 8 bases. J gave up 1 base and V 0 bases, and 2 bases lay outside the gene matches. CDR1 MNHNS and CDR2 SASEGT come from the germline V gene. The CDR3 covers 15 residues.

This clone was observed a few times. J is TRBJ1-5 and V is TRBV7-6; TRBD1 matches 9 bases. J was trimmed by 6 bases and V by 6 bases; bases with no gene match: 9. Germline CDR1 is SGHVS and CDR2 is FNYEAQ. The CDR3 is 15 residues long. CDR3 amino acids: CASSPGTGSTQPQHF. CDR3 DNA sequence: TGTGCCAGCAGTCCCGGGACAGGGTCTACTCAGCCCCAGCATTTT.

The J gene is TRBJ2-2, the V gene TRBV6-1, with D possibly being TRBD2 (5 bases). Germline CDR1 is MNHNS and CDR2 is SASEGT. This CDR3 has 15 residues. Trimming stripped 0 bases from V and 5 bases from J, with 10 bases between. DNA of the CDR3: TGTGCCAGCAGTGAAGCACCGGGAAGTACCGGGGAGCTGTTTTTT. This translates into CASSEAPGSTGELFF.

The chain is built from TRBV10-3 and TRBJ2-5; 7 nucleotides align to TRBD1. Trimming cost V 2 bases and J 2 bases; bases outside gene matches: 8. Germline loops: CDR1 ENHRY, CDR2 SYGVKD. CDR3 length: 16 residues. The CDR3 DNA sequence: TGTGCCATCAGTGAGCACCAGACAGGGAGTCAAGAGACCCAGTACTTC. Residues: CAISEHQTGSQETQYF.

The V gene is TRBV19, the J gene TRBJ2-2; D is possibly TRBD1 (6 bases). Trimming took 6 bases from V and 4 from J, leaving 24 bases between them. This CDR3 contains 18 residues. Germline V gene sequence: CDR1 LNHDA, CDR2 SQIVND (reference sequence). CDR3 amino acids: CASRTESTGRWGTGELFF. The CDR3 nucleotides read TGTGCCAGTAGGACCGAGAGCACAGGGAGATGGGGCACCGGGGAGCTGTTTTTT.

The rearrangement joins TRBV25-1 to TRBJ2-3; TRBD1 agrees at 10 bases. Germline-derived CDR1 and CDR2 are MGHDK and SYGVNS. This CDR3 contains 17 residues. V shed 8 bases, J shed 3 bases, and the junction held 14 bases outside the gene matches. The CDR3 DNA follows: TGTGCCAGCCAAAAGAATAGCGGGACAGGGGAAACAGATACGCAGTATTTT. Its translation is CASQKNSGTGETDTQYF.

The table lists this clone with a few counts. The rearrangement uses TRBV4-2 and TRBJ2-3; possible D gene TRBD2, 7 bases. CDR1 is LGHNA and CDR2 is YNFKEQ in the germline V gene. This CDR3 contains 16 residues. The germline V and J ends were trimmed by 0 bases and 3 bases, with 13 bases remaining between them. CDR3 bases: TGTGCCAGCAGCCAAGATCCACGGGGGGCTACAGATACGCAGTATTTT. It translates to CASSQDPRGATDTQYF.

The V call is TRBV30, the J call TRBJ1-4; TRBD1 might be the D (5 bases). The V and J ends lost 2 bases and 6 bases respectively, with 13 bases between them. This CDR3 is built from 14 residues. The germline CDR1 and CDR2 sequences are GTSNPN and SVGIG (reference sequence). CDR3: CAWSPRRGDEKLFF. The CDR3, as DNA: TGTGCCTGGAGTCCCCGAAGGGGCGATGAAAAACTGTTTTTT.

The chain joins TRBV30 to TRBJ1-2; 9 bases map to TRBD1. This CDR3 comprises 12 residues. V shed 7 bases and J 2 bases; nucleotides not matched to a gene: 2. Looked up from germline, CDR1 is GTSNPN and CDR2 is SVGIG (reference sequence). The CDR3 sequence: CASDRGNYGYTF. Here the CDR3 DNA reads TGTGCCTCGGACAGGGGCAACTATGGCTACACCTTC.

This clone has a handful of counts. The chain combines TRBV19 with TRBJ1-5; 9 bases match TRBD1. Trimming cost V 3 bases and J 5 bases; bases outside gene matches: 5. This CDR3 spans 15 amino acids. The germline V gene encodes CDR1 LNHDA and CDR2 SQIVND (reference sequence). The CDR3 nucleotides read TGTGCCAGTAGTATCACAGGGGGCGGCTATCAGCCCCAGCATTTT. It yields the protein CASSITGGGYQPQHF.

This clone occurred once. The V and J genes are TRBV2 and TRBJ1-1, with D tentatively TRBD1 (6 bases). The CDR3 extends over 13 amino acids. The germline V and J ends were trimmed by 5 bases and 1 base, with 8 bases remaining between them. Germline V gene lookup returns CDR1 SNHLY and CDR2 FYNNEI. The CDR3 bases are TGTGCCAGCAGTCAGGACAGGAACACTGAAGCTTTCTTT. As protein: CASSQDRNTEAFF.

The V call is TRBV7-3, the J call TRBJ2-5; 8 bases agree with TRBD1. J was trimmed by 9 bases and V by 5 bases; bases with no gene match: 8. This CDR3 is 13 amino acids long. From germline, CDR1 is SGHTA and CDR2 FQGTGA. The chain's CDR3 is CASSQTGGEAQYF. CDR3 DNA: TGTGCCAGCAGCCAAACAGGGGGTGAGGCCCAGTACTTC.

The rearrangement joins TRBV2 to TRBJ2-3; 13 bases are a match to TRBD2. The germline V gene has CDR1 SNHLY and CDR2 FYNNEI. The CDR3 is made up of 14 amino acids. Trimming cost V 5 bases and J 6 bases; bases outside gene matches: 2. The CDR3 reads CASSQTSGGDTQYF. CDR3 DNA sequence: TGTGCCAGCAGTCAGACTAGCGGGGGGGATACGCAGTATTTT.

V and J are TRBV9 and TRBJ2-1; perhaps TRBD2 as D (6 bases). The CDR3 extends over 15 amino acids. In germline, CDR1 is SGDLS, CDR2 YYNGEE. With 1 base removed from V and 2 bases from J, the gap between germline ends came to 10 bases. This CDR3 is CASSVRSGAYNEQFF. The DNA for the CDR3 is TGTGCCAGCAGCGTACGTAGCGGTGCCTACAATGAGCAGTTCTTC. The complete variable domain, with remaining parts taken from reference TRBV9 and TRBJ2-1, reads DSGVTQTPKHLITATGQRVTLRCSPRSGDLSVYWYQQSLDQGLQFLIQYYNGEERAKGNILERFSAQQFPDLHSELNLSSLELGDSALYFCASSVRSGAYNEQFFGPGTRLTVL.